Listed below are T cell receptor beta chains from one sample, sequenced in a study of T cells in Graves' hyperthyroidism and ophthalmopathy. Each CDR3 protein is one row after TCRdb ran MiXCR on the multiplex PCR reads. The profile shows about 570,000 distinct CDR3 sequences, 14% of them singletons. The sample comprised blood. The receptors shown here come from a woman in her forties with Graves' hyperthyroidism. Each CDR3 is given with its conserved first and last residue. The D gene is left open where the match is weak. Clone size is shown for a subset of rows, as once, few, many or a class of expanded clone.

v_gene,abundance,d_gene,len,j_gene,CDR3aa,CDR3nt
TRBV28,many,NA,15,TRBJ2-7,CASRPSRGSSYEQYF,TGTGCCAGCAGACCGAGTCGGGGGAGCTCCTACGAGCAGTACTTC
TRBV18,many,NA,17,TRBJ2-2,CASSPPGTGTNTGELFF,TGTGCCAGCTCACCACCCGGAACAGGGACGAACACCGGGGAGCTGTTTTTT
TRBV28,many,NA,13,TRBJ1-4,CASRRQEREKLFF,TGTGCCAGCAGAAGACAGGAGAGGGAAAAACTGTTTTTT
TRBV10-3,NA,TRBD2,14,TRBJ2-5,CAIRSGGTFETQYF,TGTGCCATCAGATCGGGGGGGACCTTCGAGACCCAGTACTTC
TRBV28,many,NA,16,TRBJ2-1,CASSLTILSSYNEQFF,TGTGCCAGCAGTTTAACGATCCTTAGCTCCTACAATGAGCAGTTCTTC
TRBV7-2,many,NA,13,TRBJ2-1,CASRRGTDNEQFF,TGTGCCAGCAGGCGCGGGACGGACAATGAGCAGTTCTTC
TRBV12-3/TRBV12-4,few,TRBD1,16,TRBJ1-2,CASSTGTGGSNYGYTF,TGTGCCAGCAGTACCGGGACAGGGGGCTCGAACTATGGCTACACCTTC
TRBV6-1,few,NA,14,TRBJ1-5,CASRSGANNQPQHF,TGTGCCAGCAGGTCAGGGGCTAACAATCAGCCCCAGCATTTT
TRBV29-1,many,TRBD1,14,TRBJ2-7,CSGLRQGSSYEQYF,TGCAGCGGACTAAGACAGGGGTCGTCCTACGAGCAGTACTTC
TRBV29-1,few,TRBD1,14,TRBJ1-1,CSVGTGGAWTEAFF,TGCAGCGTCGGGACAGGGGGCGCTTGGACTGAAGCTTTCTTT
TRBV19,few,NA,15,TRBJ1-1,CASSRRRDLNTEAFF,TGTGCCAGTAGTAGGCGCAGGGACTTGAACACTGAAGCTTTCTTT
TRBV20-1,many,NA,14,TRBJ1-1,CSAVIRGENTEAFF,TGCAGTGCCGTTATCAGGGGAGAGAACACTGAAGCTTTCTTT
TRBV2,many,NA,14,TRBJ2-7,CASSERMSSYEQYF,TGTGCCAGCAGTGAACGGATGAGCTCCTACGAGCAGTACTTC
TRBV7-8,many,TRBD2,14,TRBJ2-5,CASSTGLVRETQYF,TGTGCCAGCAGCACCGGACTAGTTAGAGAGACCCAGTACTTC
TRBV19,NA,NA,14,TRBJ1-6,CASSIEGKNSPLHF,TGTGCCAGTAGTATCGAGGGGAAGAATTCACCCCTCCACTTT
TRBV28,many,NA,16,TRBJ2-3,CASSPSQAGGTDTQYF,TGTGCCAGCAGTCCATCCCAGGCAGGGGGGACAGATACGCAGTATTTT
TRBV6-1,many,TRBD1,13,TRBJ2-5,CASKLQGAETQYF,TGTGCCAGCAAATTACAGGGGGCTGAGACCCAGTACTTC
TRBV27,many,NA,12,TRBJ2-5,CASSPDGETQYF,TGTGCCAGCAGTCCAGATGGGGAGACCCAGTACTTC
TRBV29-1,few,NA,13,TRBJ2-2,CSVVTVNTGELFF,TGCAGCGTGGTGACAGTTAACACCGGGGAGCTGTTTTTT
TRBV5-8,many,NA,16,TRBJ2-7,CASSSGHNTISYEQYF,TGTGCCAGCAGCTCGGGACACAATACCATCTCCTACGAGCAGTACTTC
TRBV5-1,NA,NA,15,TRBJ2-2,CASSPLPANTGELFF,TGCGCCAGCAGCCCCCTGCCGGCGAACACCGGGGAGCTGTTTTTT
TRBV20-1,many,NA,13,TRBJ2-5,CSAKTAPQVTQYF,TGCAGTGCTAAGACGGCTCCTCAGGTGACCCAGTACTTC
TRBV28,many,NA,16,TRBJ2-1,CASSRTGASSYNEQFF,TGTGCCAGCAGCCGAACCGGGGCTTCCTCCTACAATGAGCAGTTCTTC
TRBV19,NA,TRBD1,19,TRBJ2-6,CASSIDFTHRDRGLVVLTF,TGTGCCAGTAGTATAGATTTTACCCACCGGGACAGGGGGCTAGTCGTCCTGACTTTC
TRBV18,few,TRBD2,17,TRBJ2-2,CASSPLTSGLGTGELFF,TGTGCCAGCTCACCGTTGACTAGCGGACTGGGGACCGGGGAGCTGTTTTTT
TRBV27,NA,NA,17,TRBJ1-1,CASSLSRRTRAGTEAFF,TGTGCCAGCAGTTTATCTAGGAGAACAAGGGCAGGGACTGAAGCTTTCTTT
TRBV11-2,many,NA,14,TRBJ2-7,CASSSGSPTYEQYF,TGTGCCAGCAGCTCCGGGAGCCCGACCTACGAGCAGTACTTC
TRBV12-3/TRBV12-4,few,NA,13,TRBJ2-4,CASSLVQQHIQYF,TGTGCCAGCAGTTTAGTTCAGCAACACATTCAGTACTTC
TRBV7-9,few,NA,20,TRBJ2-1,CASSFSDYAPSKRKYNEQFF,TGTGCCAGCAGCTTTAGTGACTACGCACCCTCCAAACGCAAGTACAATGAGCAGTTCTTC
TRBV20-1,few,NA,16,TRBJ2-7,CSARDQRATTIYEQYF,TGCAGTGCTAGAGATCAAAGGGCTACAACGATCTACGAGCAGTACTTC
TRBV2,many,NA,14,TRBJ1-1,CASTGPLLSTEAFF,TGTGCCAGCACCGGACCGCTCCTGTCAACTGAAGCTTTCTTT
TRBV19,NA,TRBD1,12,TRBJ2-7,CASSADRDEQYF,TGTGCCAGTAGTGCCGACAGGGACGAGCAGTACTTC
TRBV7-7,NA,TRBD2,16,TRBJ2-1,CASSLGTGLAGNEQFF,TGTGCTAGCAGCTTAGGGACGGGACTAGCGGGAAATGAGCAGTTCTTC
TRBV19,few,TRBD2,15,TRBJ2-7,CASSVGLAESYEQYF,TGTGCCAGTAGTGTAGGACTAGCGGAATCCTACGAGCAGTACTTC
TRBV19,NA,TRBD1,17,TRBJ1-6,CASSIAYGQDYNSPLHF,TGTGCCAGTAGTATAGCCTACGGACAGGACTATAATTCACCCCTCCACTTT
TRBV11-2,many,NA,16,TRBJ1-6,CASSLVTIELGAPLHF,TGTGCCAGCAGCCTCGTTACGATAGAACTTGGTGCACCCCTCCACTTT
TRBV20-1,many,TRBD2,15,TRBJ2-5,CSARVPPSGIETQYF,TGCAGTGCTAGAGTTCCTCCTAGCGGGATAGAGACCCAGTACTTC
TRBV7-3,NA,NA,15,TRBJ2-7,CASSLGAAGNLEQYF,TGTGCCAGCAGCTTAGGGGCAGCTGGCAACCTCGAGCAGTACTTC
TRBV6-1,many,NA,17,TRBJ2-5,CASRRDIPGIDQETQYF,TGTGCCAGCAGGAGGGACATCCCGGGGATAGATCAAGAGACCCAGTACTTC
TRBV28,many,NA,14,TRBJ1-5,CASSLMRSNQPQHF,TGTGCCAGCAGTTTAATGCGCAGCAATCAGCCCCAGCATTTT
TRBV15,many,NA,15,TRBJ1-2,CATSQRSAGNYGYTF,TGTGCCACCTCCCAGAGAAGTGCGGGAAACTATGGCTACACCTTC
TRBV28,NA,NA,12,TRBJ1-6,CASSRSPSPLHF,TGTGCCAGCAGCCGCTCTCCCTCCCCCCTCCACTTT
TRBV3-1,few,TRBD1,16,TRBJ1-2,CASSQDGQGSNYGYTF,TGTGCCAGCAGCCAAGACGGACAGGGTTCTAACTATGGCTACACCTTC